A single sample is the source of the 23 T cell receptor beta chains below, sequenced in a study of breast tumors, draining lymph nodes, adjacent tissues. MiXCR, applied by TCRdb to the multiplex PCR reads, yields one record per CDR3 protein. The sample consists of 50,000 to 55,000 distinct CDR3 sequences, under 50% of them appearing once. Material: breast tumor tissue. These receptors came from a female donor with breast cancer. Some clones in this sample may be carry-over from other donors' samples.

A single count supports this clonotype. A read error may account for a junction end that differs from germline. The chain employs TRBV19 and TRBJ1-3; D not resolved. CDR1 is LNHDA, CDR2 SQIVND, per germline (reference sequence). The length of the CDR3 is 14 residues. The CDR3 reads CASSTDRFGKPIIF. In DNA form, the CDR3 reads TGTGCCAGTAGTACGGATCGTTTTGGAAAACCCATAATTTTT. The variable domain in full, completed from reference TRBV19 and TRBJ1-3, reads DGGITQSPKYLFRKEGQNVTLSCEQNLNHDAMYWYRQDPGQGLRLIYYSQIVNDFQKGDIAEGYSVSREKKESFPLTVTSAQKNPTAFYLCASSTDRFGKPIIFGEGSWLTVV.

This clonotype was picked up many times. In DNA, the CDR3 is TGCAGTGCTGACAGCGGGACAGGGGTTACAGATACGCAGTATTTT. Translation: CSADSGTGVTDTQYF. The chain joins TRBV20-1 to TRBJ2-3; the match to TRBD1 covers 10 bases. Germline assignment: CDR1 DFQATT and CDR2 SNEGSKA (reference sequence). V trimming: 5 bases; J trimming: 3 bases; junction bases outside the gene matches: 8. The CDR3 sequence is 15 residues long.

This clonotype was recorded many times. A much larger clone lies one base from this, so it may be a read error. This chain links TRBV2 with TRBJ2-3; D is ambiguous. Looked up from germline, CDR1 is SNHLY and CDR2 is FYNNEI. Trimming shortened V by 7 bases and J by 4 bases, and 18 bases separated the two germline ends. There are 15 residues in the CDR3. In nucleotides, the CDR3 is TGTGCCAGCAAAGTAAAAGACACAGCCTCAGATACGCAGTATTTT. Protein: CASKVKDTASDTQYF.

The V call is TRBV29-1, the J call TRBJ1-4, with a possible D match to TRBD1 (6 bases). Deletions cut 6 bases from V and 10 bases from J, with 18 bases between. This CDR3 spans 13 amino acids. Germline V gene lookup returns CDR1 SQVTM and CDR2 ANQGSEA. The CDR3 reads CSVETGFEGKLFF. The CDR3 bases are TGCAGCGTGGAGACAGGATTTGAAGGAAAACTGTTTTTT.

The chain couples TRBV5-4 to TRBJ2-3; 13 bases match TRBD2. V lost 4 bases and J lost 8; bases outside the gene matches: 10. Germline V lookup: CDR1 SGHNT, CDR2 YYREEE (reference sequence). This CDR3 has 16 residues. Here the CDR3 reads CASSQKTSGGGSTQYF. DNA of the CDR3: TGTGCCAGCAGCCAAAAAACTAGCGGGGGGGGAAGTACGCAGTATTTT.

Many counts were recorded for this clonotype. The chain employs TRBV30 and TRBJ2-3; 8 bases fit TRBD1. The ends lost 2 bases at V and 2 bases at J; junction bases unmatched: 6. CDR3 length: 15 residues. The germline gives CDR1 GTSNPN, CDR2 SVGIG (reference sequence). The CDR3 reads CAWSSETGVTDTQYF. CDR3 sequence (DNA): TGTGCCTGGAGTTCAGAGACAGGGGTCACAGATACGCAGTATTTT.

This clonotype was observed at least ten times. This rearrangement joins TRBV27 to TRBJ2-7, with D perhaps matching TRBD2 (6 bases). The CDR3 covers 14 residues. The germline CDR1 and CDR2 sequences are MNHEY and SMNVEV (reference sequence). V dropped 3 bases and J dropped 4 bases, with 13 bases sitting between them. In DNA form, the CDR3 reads TGTGCCAGCAGTTTTAAACGGGAGTGGTACGAGCAGTACTTC. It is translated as CASSFKREWYEQYF.

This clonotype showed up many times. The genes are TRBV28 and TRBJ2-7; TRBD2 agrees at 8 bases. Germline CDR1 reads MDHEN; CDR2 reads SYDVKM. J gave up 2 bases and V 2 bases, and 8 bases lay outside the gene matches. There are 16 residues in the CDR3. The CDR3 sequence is CASSLHLAGLTYEQYF. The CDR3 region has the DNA TGTGCCAGCAGTTTACATCTAGCGGGTTTGACCTACGAGCAGTACTTC.

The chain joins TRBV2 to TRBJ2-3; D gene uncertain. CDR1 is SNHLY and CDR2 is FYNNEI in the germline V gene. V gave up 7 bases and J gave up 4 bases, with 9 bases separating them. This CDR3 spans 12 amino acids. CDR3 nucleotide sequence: TGTGCCAGCACAGCCTATTCAGATACGCAGTATTTT. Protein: CASTAYSDTQYF.

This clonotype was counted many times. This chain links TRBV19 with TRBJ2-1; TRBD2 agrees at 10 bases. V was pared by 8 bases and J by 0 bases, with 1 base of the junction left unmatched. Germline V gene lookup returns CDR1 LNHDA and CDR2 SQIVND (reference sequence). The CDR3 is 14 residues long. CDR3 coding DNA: TGTGCCAGTCGGACTAGCGGCTCCTACAATGAGCAGTTCTTC. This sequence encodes CASRTSGSYNEQFF.

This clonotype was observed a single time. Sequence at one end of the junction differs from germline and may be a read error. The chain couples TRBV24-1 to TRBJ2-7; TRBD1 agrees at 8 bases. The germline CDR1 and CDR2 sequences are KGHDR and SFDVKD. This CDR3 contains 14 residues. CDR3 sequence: CASSLPGGFHEQYF. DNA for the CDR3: TGTGCCAGCAGTTTACCAGGGGGCTTCCACGAGCAGTACTTC.

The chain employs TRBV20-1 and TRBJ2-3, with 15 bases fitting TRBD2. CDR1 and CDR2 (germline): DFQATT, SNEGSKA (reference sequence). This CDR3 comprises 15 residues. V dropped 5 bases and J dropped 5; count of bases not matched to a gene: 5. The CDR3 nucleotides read TGCAGTGCTGGGGGGGGACTAGCGGGAGGAGATACGCAGTATTTT. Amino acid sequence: CSAGGGLAGGDTQYF.

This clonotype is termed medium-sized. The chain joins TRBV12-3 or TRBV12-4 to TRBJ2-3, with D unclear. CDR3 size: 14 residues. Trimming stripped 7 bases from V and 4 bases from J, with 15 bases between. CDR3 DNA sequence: TGTGCCAGCAAGAAGGTGATTCAGGCAGATACGCAGTATTTT. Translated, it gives CASKKVIQADTQYF.

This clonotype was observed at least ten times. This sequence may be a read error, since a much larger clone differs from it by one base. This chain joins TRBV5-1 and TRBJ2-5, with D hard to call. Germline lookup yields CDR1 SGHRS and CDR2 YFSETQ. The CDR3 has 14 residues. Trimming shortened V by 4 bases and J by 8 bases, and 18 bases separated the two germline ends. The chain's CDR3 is CASSHRASIDTQYF. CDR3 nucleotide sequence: TGCGCCAGCAGCCACCGGGCTTCAATAGACACCCAGTACTTC.

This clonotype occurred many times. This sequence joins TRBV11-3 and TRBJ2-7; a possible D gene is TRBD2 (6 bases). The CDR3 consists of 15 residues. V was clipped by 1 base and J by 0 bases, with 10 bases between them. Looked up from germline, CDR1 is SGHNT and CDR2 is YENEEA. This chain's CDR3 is CASSLGGEPSYEQYF. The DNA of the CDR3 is TGTGCCAGCAGCTTAGGCGGGGAGCCCTCCTACGAGCAGTACTTC.

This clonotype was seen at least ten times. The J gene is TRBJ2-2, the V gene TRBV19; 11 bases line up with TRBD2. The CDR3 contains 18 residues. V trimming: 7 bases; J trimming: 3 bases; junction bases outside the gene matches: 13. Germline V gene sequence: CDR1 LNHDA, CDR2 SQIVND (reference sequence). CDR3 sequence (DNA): TGTGCCAGTAACCCAAAGACTAGCGGGATCGGGTACACCGGGGAGCTGTTTTTT. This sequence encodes CASNPKTSGIGYTGELFF. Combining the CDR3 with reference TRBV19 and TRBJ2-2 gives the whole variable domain DGGITQSPKYLFRKEGQNVTLSCEQNLNHDAMYWYRQDPGQGLRLIYYSQIVNDFQKGDIAEGYSVSREKKESFPLTVTSAQKNPTAFYLCASNPKTSGIGYTGELFFGEGSRLTVL.

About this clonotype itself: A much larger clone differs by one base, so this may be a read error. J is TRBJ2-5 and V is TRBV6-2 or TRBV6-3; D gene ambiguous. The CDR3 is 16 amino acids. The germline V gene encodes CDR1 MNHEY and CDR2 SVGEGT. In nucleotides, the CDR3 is TGTGCCAGCAGTCACTCGAAAGCCGACCACCAAGAGACCCAGTACTTC. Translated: CASSHSKADHQETQYF.

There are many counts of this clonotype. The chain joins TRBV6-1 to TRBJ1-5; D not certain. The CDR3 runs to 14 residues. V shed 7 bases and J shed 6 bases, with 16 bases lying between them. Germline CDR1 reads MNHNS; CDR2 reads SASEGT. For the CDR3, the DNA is TGTGCCAGCAAAATGAGGGTTGATAGTCAGCCCCAGCATTTT. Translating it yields CASKMRVDSQPQHF.

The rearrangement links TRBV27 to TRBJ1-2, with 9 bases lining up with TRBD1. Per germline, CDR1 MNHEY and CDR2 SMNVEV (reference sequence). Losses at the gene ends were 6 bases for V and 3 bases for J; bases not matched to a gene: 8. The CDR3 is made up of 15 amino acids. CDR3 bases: TGTGCCAGCAGGGACCGGGACAGGGCTGACTATGGCTACACCTTC. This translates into CASRDRDRADYGYTF.

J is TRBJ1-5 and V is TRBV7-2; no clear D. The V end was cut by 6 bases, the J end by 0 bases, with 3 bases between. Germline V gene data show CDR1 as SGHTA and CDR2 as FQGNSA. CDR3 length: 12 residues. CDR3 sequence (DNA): TGTGCCAGCAGGCATAGCAATCAGCCCCAGCATTTT. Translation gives CASRHSNQPQHF.

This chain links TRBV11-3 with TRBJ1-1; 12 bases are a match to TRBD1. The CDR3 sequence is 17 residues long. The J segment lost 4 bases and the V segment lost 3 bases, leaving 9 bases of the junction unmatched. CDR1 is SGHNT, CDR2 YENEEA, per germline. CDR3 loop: CASSFRDRGHLGTEAFF. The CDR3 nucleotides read TGTGCCAGCAGCTTCCGGGACAGGGGGCATTTGGGCACTGAAGCTTTCTTT.

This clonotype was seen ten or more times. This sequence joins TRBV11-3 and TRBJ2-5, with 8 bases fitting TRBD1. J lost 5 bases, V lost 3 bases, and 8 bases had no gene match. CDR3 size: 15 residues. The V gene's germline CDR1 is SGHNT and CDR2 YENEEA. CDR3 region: CASSFLTGTGETQYF. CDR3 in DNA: TGTGCCAGCAGCTTTTTAACCGGGACAGGCGAGACCCAGTACTTC.

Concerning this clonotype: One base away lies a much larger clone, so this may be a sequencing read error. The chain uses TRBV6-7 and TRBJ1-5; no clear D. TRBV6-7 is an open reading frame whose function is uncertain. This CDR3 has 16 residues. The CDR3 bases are TGTGCCAGCAGTCACTCGAATTCCCCCCAGATTTGGGCCCAGCATTTT. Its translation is CASSHSNSPQIWAQHF.